This T cell receptor (beta chain) was documented in a study of cytomegalovirus exposure and HLA in healthy donors. Study-level findings and limits: Researchers reported in a later analysis that a missense DCLRE1C variant was tied to TCR beta V- and J-gene trimming. The authors enumerated roughly 160 TCR beta chains as linked to cytomegalovirus. Some V segments, including TRBV6-2 and TRBV6-3, were excluded as indistinguishable.

Researchers ran the PCR with 60 Vbeta and 13 Jbeta primers. Assay: immunoSEQ multiplex PCR; the TCRdb copy retains only in-frame clones and omits some. The table lists approximately 100,000 clones, 65% to 80% of them singletons. The CDR3 consists of 16 residues. For this clone: Its cognate antigen is unknown.

The receptor's source is a woman in her forties or fifties in good health and CMV-seropositive. The sequenced material came from PBMCs. The chain uses TRBV21-1 and TRBJ2-2; the D call in the table, TRBD1, was not verified against the DNA. TRBV21-1 is termed a pseudogene. DNA for the CDR3: TGTGCCAGCACCCCACAGGGAAAGCCTAACACCGGGGAGCTGTTTTTT. As protein: CASTPQGKPNTGELFF.